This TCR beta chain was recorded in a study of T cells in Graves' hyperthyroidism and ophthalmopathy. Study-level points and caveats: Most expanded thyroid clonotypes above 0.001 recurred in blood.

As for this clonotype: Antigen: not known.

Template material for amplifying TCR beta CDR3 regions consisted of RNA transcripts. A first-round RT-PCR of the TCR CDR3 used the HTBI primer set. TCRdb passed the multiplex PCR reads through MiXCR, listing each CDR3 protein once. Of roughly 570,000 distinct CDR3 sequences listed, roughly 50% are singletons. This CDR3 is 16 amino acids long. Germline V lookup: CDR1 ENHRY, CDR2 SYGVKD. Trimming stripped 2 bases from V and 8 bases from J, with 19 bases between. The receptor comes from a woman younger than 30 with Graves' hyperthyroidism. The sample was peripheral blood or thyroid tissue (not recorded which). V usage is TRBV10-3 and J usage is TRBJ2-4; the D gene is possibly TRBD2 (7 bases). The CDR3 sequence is CAISEPRPSGTYIQYF. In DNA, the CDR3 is TGTGCCATCAGTGAGCCCCGTCCCAGCGGGACATACATTCAGTACTTC.